This T cell receptor (beta chain) derives from a study of blood T cell repertoires in COVID-19. In the original processing: It was from reference gene primer amplification that nucleated cell counts were estimated. Libraries were prepared by immunoSEQ multiplex PCR; TCRdb keeps only in-frame clonotypes and omits some of them. V and J calls and clone size are those listed in that table; D and trimming were worked out from the DNA. In the table there are 100,000 to 150,000 clones, 82% of which are singletons. Between the trimmed V and J ends, which lost 5 bases and 7 bases, there was a span of 14 bases. The CDR3 runs to 13 residues. The germline CDR1 and CDR2 sequences are ENHRY and SYGVKD.

Sequencing input: peripheral blood. This chain uses TRBV10-3 with TRBJ1-1; D call uncertain. The sequence was obtained from a woman between 70 and 85 years old with acute or convalescent COVID-19. CDR3 DNA: TGTGCCATCAGTCCTTTGGAGGGTGGTGAAGCTTTCTTT. This sequence encodes CAISPLEGGEAFF.